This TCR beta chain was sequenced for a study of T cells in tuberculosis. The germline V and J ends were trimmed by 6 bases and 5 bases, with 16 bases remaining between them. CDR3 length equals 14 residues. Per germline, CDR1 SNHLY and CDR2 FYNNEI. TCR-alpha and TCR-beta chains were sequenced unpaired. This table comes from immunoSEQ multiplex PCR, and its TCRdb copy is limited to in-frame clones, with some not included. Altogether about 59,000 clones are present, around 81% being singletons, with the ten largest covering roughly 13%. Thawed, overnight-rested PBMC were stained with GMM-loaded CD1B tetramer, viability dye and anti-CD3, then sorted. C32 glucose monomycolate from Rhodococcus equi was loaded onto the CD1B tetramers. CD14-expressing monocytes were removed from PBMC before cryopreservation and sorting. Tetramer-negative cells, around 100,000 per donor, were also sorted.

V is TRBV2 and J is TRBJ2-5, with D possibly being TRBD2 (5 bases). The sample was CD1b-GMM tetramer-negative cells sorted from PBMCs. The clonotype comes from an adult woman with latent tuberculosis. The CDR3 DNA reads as TGTGCCAGCAGGGACGGTACGAGAGGGGAGACCCAGTACTTC. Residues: CASRDGTRGETQYF.